These 16 T cell receptor beta chains were all obtained from the same sample, sequenced in a study of blood T cell repertoires in COVID-19. The table came from immunoSEQ multiplex PCR; TCRdb's copy has only in-frame clones and leaves some out. The sample contains some 150,000 clones, under 80% of which appear only once. The source material was peripheral blood. Source of these receptors: a man aged 55 to 70 with acute or convalescent COVID-19.

V gene TRBV4-1 combines with J gene TRBJ2-7, with TRBD2 matching 8 bases. The trim removed 2 bases at V and 0 bases at J, leaving 9 bases unmatched. CDR3 length: 17 residues. Looked up from germline, CDR1 is MGHRA and CDR2 is YSYEKL. CDR3 loop: CASSQIAGPRSSYEQYF. Written as DNA, the CDR3 is TGCGCCAGCAGCCAAATAGCGGGGCCGAGGAGCTCCTACGAGCAGTACTTC.

The CDR3 nucleotides read TGTGCCAGTAGTACACTAAGGGACAGCAAAAACTACGAGCAGTACTTC. Residues: CASSTLRDSKNYEQYF. The rearrangement uses TRBV19 and TRBJ2-7; 7 bases are shared with TRBD1. V shed 4 bases, J shed 3 bases, and the junction held 12 bases outside the gene matches. This CDR3 has 16 amino acids. Germline CDR1 LNHDA, CDR2 SQIVND (reference sequence).

The V gene is TRBV18, the J gene TRBJ1-2; 7 bases agree with TRBD1. The CDR3 consists of 16 residues. With 2 bases clipped from V and 11 bases from J, the junction kept 17 bases outside the gene matches. Germline lookup yields CDR1 KGHSH and CDR2 LQKENI. Here the CDR3 reads CASSPYIRDSSRRYTF. CDR3 nucleotides: TGTGCCAGCTCACCATACATCCGGGACAGTTCTCGGAGGTACACCTTC.

The chain employs TRBV6-5 and TRBJ1-5; unclear D gene. V was cut by 3 bases and J by 0 bases, with 9 bases left in between. This CDR3 is 15 amino acids long. The germline V gene has CDR1 MNHEY and CDR2 SVGAGI. This CDR3 reads CASSYSKNSNQPQHF. CDR3 in DNA: TGTGCCAGCAGTTATTCCAAAAATAGCAATCAGCCCCAGCATTTT.

The chain combines TRBV5-1 with TRBJ2-3; possible D gene TRBD1, 6 bases. V was shortened by 0 bases and J by 4 bases, with 21 bases between the two germline ends. The length of the CDR3 is 18 residues. Germline loops: CDR1 SGHRS, CDR2 YFSETQ. The CDR3 loop is CASSLAGAGVSGADTQYF. CDR3 DNA sequence: TGCGCCAGCAGCTTGGCTGGGGCAGGGGTTTCTGGGGCAGATACGCAGTATTTT.

The V and J genes are TRBV10-3 and TRBJ2-7, with D possibly matching TRBD1 (6 bases). The ends were cut back, 7 bases at V and 0 bases at J, with 16 bases in the middle. The CDR3 covers 15 residues. Germline V gene lookup returns CDR1 ENHRY and CDR2 SYGVKD. The CDR3 sequence: CAIKPGTTNSYEQYF. As DNA, the CDR3 is TGTGCCATCAAGCCCGGGACAACCAACTCCTACGAGCAGTACTTC.

The chain employs TRBV5-1 and TRBJ2-1; TRBD2 is a possible D gene (6 bases). The V and J ends lost 0 bases and 7 bases respectively, with 17 bases between them. The CDR3 totals 16 residues. CDR1 SGHRS and CDR2 YFSETQ come from the germline V gene. CDR3 sequence reads: CASSLGFGPRGNEQFF. The CDR3, as DNA: TGCGCCAGCAGCTTGGGTTTCGGCCCCCGGGGGAATGAGCAGTTCTTC.

V and J are TRBV14 and TRBJ1-2; a possible D gene is TRBD1 (6 bases). V gave up 3 bases and J gave up 8 bases, with 19 bases separating them. This CDR3 has 15 amino acids. Germline V gene sequence: CDR1 SGHDN, CDR2 FVKESK. The CDR3 loop reads CASSQAAGTLGGYTF. In nucleotides, the CDR3 is TGTGCCAGCAGCCAGGCTGCCGGGACACTTGGCGGCTACACCTTC.

This sequence joins TRBV4-1 and TRBJ2-7; 9 bases map to TRBD1. V was clipped by 2 bases and J by 3 bases; unmatched bases: 8. This CDR3 has 16 residues. CDR1 is MGHRA and CDR2 is YSYEKL in the germline V gene. The CDR3, as DNA: TGCGCCAGCAGCCAAAAGTACGGACAGGGGCACTACGAGCAGTACTTC. Amino acids: CASSQKYGQGHYEQYF.

DNA for the CDR3: TGTGCCAGTAGTTCTCGGGAGGGGACGAGAGGATATGGCAATCAGCCCCAGCATTTT. This translates into CASSSREGTRGYGNQPQHF. This chain joins TRBV19 and TRBJ1-5, with D maybe TRBD1 (5 bases). The CDR3 runs to 19 residues. Looked up from germline, CDR1 is LNHDA and CDR2 is SQIVND (reference sequence). With 5 bases removed from V and 2 bases from J, the gap between germline ends came to 25 bases.

The CDR3 DNA is TGTGCCAGCAGCAGCGCGGGGGCGGTAAGGAACGAGCAGTACTTC. Its translation is CASSSAGAVRNEQYF. The gene calls are TRBV9 and TRBJ2-7; possible D gene TRBD2, 7 bases. The CDR3 contains 15 residues. V shed 4 bases and J shed 5 bases, with 19 bases lying between them. The germline V gene has CDR1 SGDLS and CDR2 YYNGEE.

The CDR3 is CASSLDHRTTDTQYF. The CDR3 DNA follows: TGTGCCAGCTCACTAGATCACCGTACCACAGATACGCAGTATTTT. The chain carries TRBV18 and TRBJ2-3; D is unclear. V lost 4 bases and J 2 bases, leaving 13 bases between the germline ends. This CDR3 spans 15 amino acids. Per the germline V gene, CDR1 is KGHSH and CDR2 is LQKENI.

This chain connects TRBV10-3 to TRBJ1-3; D is unresolved. V lost 6 bases and J lost 0, with 9 bases in between. Per germline, CDR1 ENHRY and CDR2 SYGVKD. This CDR3 has 14 residues. CDR3 protein: CAIRTGSSGNTIYF. The DNA of the CDR3 is TGTGCCATCAGGACCGGGAGCTCTGGAAACACCATATATTTT.

The rearrangement links TRBV27 to TRBJ2-7, with D possibly matching TRBD2 (5 bases). Trimming pared 2 bases from V and 2 bases from J, leaving 16 bases between. CDR1 is MNHEY and CDR2 is SMNVEV in the germline V gene (reference sequence). This CDR3 contains 16 residues. CDR3 sequence: CASSLRGRAGPYEQYF. The CDR3 nucleotides read TGTGCCAGCAGTTTAAGAGGGCGGGCCGGACCCTACGAGCAGTACTTC.

This CDR3 is CASSLAAGSYEQYF. CDR3 coding DNA: TGCGCCAGCAGCTTGGCGGCGGGATCCTACGAGCAGTACTTC. This sequence joins TRBV5-1 and TRBJ2-7, with D possibly being TRBD2 (6 bases). This CDR3 comprises 14 residues. Trimming removed 0 bases from V and 1 base from J, with 8 bases in between. Germline lookup yields CDR1 SGHRS and CDR2 YFSETQ.

The rearrangement uses TRBV18 and TRBJ2-3; TRBD2 matches 11 bases. The CDR3 has 16 residues. V lost 3 bases to trimming and J lost 2 bases; unmatched junction nucleotides: 4. The germline gives CDR1 KGHSH, CDR2 LQKENI. The DNA for the CDR3 is TGTGCCAGCTCACCCTTAGCGGGAGGGGACACAGATACGCAGTATTTT. It codes for CASSPLAGGDTDTQYF.